A single sample gave rise to the 15 T cell receptor beta chains below, sequenced in a study of T-cell memory formation after mild COVID-19. MiXCR was run by TCRdb on the 5' RACE reads, yielding one entry per CDR3 protein. The table lists about 320,000 distinct CDR3 sequences, 14% of them singletons. Sample: PBMCs or a T cell subset sorted from them (not recorded which). Receptors originate from a man aged 18 to 29 who had mild COVID-19 (a few samples of this study predate the infection). Cell type and time point are not known.

V is TRBV29-1 and J is TRBJ2-5; TRBD1 aligns across 9 bases. CDR1 and CDR2 from the germline V gene are SQVTM and ANQGSEA. J was trimmed by 4 bases and V by 3 bases; bases with no gene match: 3. The CDR3 loop spans 13 amino acids. CDR3 region: CSVETGGGETQYF. In nucleotides, the CDR3 is TGCAGCGTTGAGACAGGGGGAGGAGAGACCCAGTACTTC.

This clonotype has ten or more counts. The chain carries TRBV10-2 and TRBJ2-7; a possible D gene is TRBD2 (6 bases). The germline gives CDR1 WSHSY, CDR2 SAAADI. V was cut by 4 bases and J by 3 bases, with 10 bases left in between. The CDR3 covers 13 residues. CDR3 bases: TGCGCCAGCAGTGTTGGGGGGTTCTACGAGCAGTACTTC. The encoded protein is CASSVGGFYEQYF.

This clonotype was seen more than once but under ten times. V usage is TRBV10-2 and J usage is TRBJ1-1, with D possibly matching TRBD1 (6 bases). The CDR3 consists of 14 residues. Germline values: CDR1 WSHSY, CDR2 SAAADI. Trimming took 4 bases from V and 1 from J, leaving 10 bases between them. The CDR3: CASSGTAQNTEAFF. The DNA for the CDR3 is TGCGCCAGCAGTGGGACAGCGCAGAACACTGAAGCTTTCTTT.

V gene TRBV20-1 combines with J gene TRBJ2-5, with 8 bases fitting TRBD1. Looked up from germline, CDR1 is DFQATT and CDR2 is SNEGSKA (reference sequence). This CDR3 has 13 amino acids. The V segment lost 5 bases and the J segment 2 bases; nucleotides outside the gene matches: 4. In nucleotides, the CDR3 is TGCAGTGCTGCCCGACAGGGGCAAGAGACCCAGTACTTC. This sequence encodes CSAARQGQETQYF.

This clonotype was picked up a small number of times. The V and J genes are TRBV6-1 and TRBJ1-2, with D unresolved. Germline V gives CDR1 MNHNS, CDR2 SASEGT. The CDR3 totals 14 residues. Trimming left V 0 bases short and J 3 bases short, with 8 bases between. The CDR3 here is CASSEAVWDYGYTF. CDR3 DNA sequence: TGTGCCAGCAGTGAAGCGGTATGGGACTATGGCTACACCTTC.

This clonotype was counted ten times or more. The chain links TRBV7-2 to TRBJ2-1; 11 bases line up with TRBD2. The CDR3 sequence is 16 residues long. Per germline, CDR1 SGHTA and CDR2 FQGNSA. Trimming removed 2 bases from V and 7 bases from J; junction bases left unmatched: 7. The CDR3 reads CASSLSSSGGWNEQFF. The CDR3 DNA reads TGTGCCAGCAGCTTAAGCTCTAGCGGGGGGTGGAATGAGCAGTTCTTC.

A few counts support this clonotype. The CDR3 sequence is CSVEECGGYYEQYV. CDR3 nucleotide sequence: TGCAGCGTTGAAGAGTGCGGGGGGTACTACGAGCAGTACGTC. V and J are TRBV29-1 and TRBJ2-7; 8 positions agree with TRBD2. The trim removed 0 bases at V and 3 bases at J, leaving 4 bases unmatched. Germline V gives CDR1 SQVTM, CDR2 ANQGSEA. The CDR3 spans 14 residues.

Only a few counts were recorded for this clonotype. This chain uses TRBV7-2 with TRBJ1-2; 8 positions match TRBD1. Germline assignment: CDR1 SGHTA and CDR2 FQGNSA. The CDR3 totals 14 residues. The junction had 5 bases not matched to a gene; V was cut back by 5 bases and J by 3 bases. The CDR3 region is CASSPVTGDYGYTF. CDR3 nucleotide sequence: TGTGCCAGCAGCCCAGTGACAGGGGACTATGGCTACACCTTC. The full variable domain, with the rest looked up from reference TRBV7-2 and TRBJ1-2, is GAGVSQSPSNKVTEKGKDVELRCDPISGHTALYWYRQSLGQGLEFLIYFQGNSAPDKSGLPSDRFSAERTGGSVSTLTIQRTQQEDSAVYLCASSPVTGDYGYTFGSGTRLTVV.

This clonotype has a count of ten or more. The V and J genes are TRBV2 and TRBJ1-5; D is possibly TRBD1 (5 bases). This CDR3 has 15 amino acids. V lost 3 bases, J lost 2 bases, and 11 bases lay in between. Germline CDR1 is SNHLY and CDR2 is FYNNEI. CDR3 sequence reads: CASSDWGSGNQPQHF. The CDR3 nucleotides read TGTGCCAGCAGTGACTGGGGCAGCGGCAATCAGCCCCAGCATTTT.

This clonotype was detected ten times or more. The V and J genes are TRBV19 and TRBJ2-6; maybe TRBD1 (6 bases). Germline values: CDR1 LNHDA, CDR2 SQIVND (reference sequence). The V and J ends lost 6 bases and 1 base respectively, with 10 bases between them. This CDR3 region has 15 residues. The CDR3: CASSSRGSGANVLTF. CDR3 bases: TGTGCCAGTAGCAGCAGGGGTTCTGGGGCCAACGTCCTGACTTTC.

There are a few counts of this clonotype. The chain combines TRBV6-5 with TRBJ2-7; 7 nucleotides line up with TRBD1. This CDR3 is 13 amino acids long. The J segment lost 3 bases and the V segment lost 9 bases, leaving 8 bases of the junction unmatched. CDR1 MNHEY and CDR2 SVGAGI come from the germline V gene. Written as DNA, the CDR3 is TGTGCCAGTTGGACAGGAGGACTCTACGAGCAGTACTTC. Protein product: CASWTGGLYEQYF.

This chain links TRBV19 with TRBJ1-1, with D perhaps TRBD1 (6 bases). V lost 5 bases and J 7 bases, leaving 17 bases between the germline ends. Germline V CDR1 and CDR2: LNHDA, SQIVND (reference sequence). CDR3 length: 14 amino acids. The DNA for the CDR3 is TGTGCCAGTAGTGTACAGGGATTTGTAGGTGAAGCTTTCTTT. This translates into CASSVQGFVGEAFF. The variable domain in full, completed from reference TRBV19 and TRBJ1-1, reads DGGITQSPKYLFRKEGQNVTLSCEQNLNHDAMYWYRQDPGQGLRLIYYSQIVNDFQKGDIAEGYSVSREKKESFPLTVTSAQKNPTAFYLCASSVQGFVGEAFFGQGTRLTVV.

This clonotype appeared a few times. V is TRBV12-3 or TRBV12-4 and J is TRBJ2-7; a possible D gene is TRBD1 (5 bases). The CDR3 covers 14 residues. V dropped 0 bases and J dropped 5 bases, with 11 bases sitting between them. CDR3 bases: TGTGCCAGCAGTTTAGCAGGGGCGATCCACGAGCAGTACTTC. Its protein is CASSLAGAIHEQYF.

The J gene is TRBJ2-3, the V gene TRBV20-1; 8 nucleotides line up with TRBD2. Germline-derived CDR1 and CDR2 are DFQATT and SNEGSKA (reference sequence). Trimming cost V 8 bases and J 5 bases; bases outside gene matches: 9. The CDR3 contains 13 residues. CDR3 sequence: CSRAGARGDTQYF. CDR3 nucleotides: TGCAGTAGAGCGGGGGCCAGGGGAGATACGCAGTATTTT.

V and J are TRBV7-9 and TRBJ2-1, with D tentatively TRBD2 (5 bases). Per germline, CDR1 SEHNR and CDR2 FQNEAQ (reference sequence). This CDR3 region has 15 residues. V was pared by 5 bases and J by 4 bases, with 15 bases between. This CDR3 is CASSGLRRSYNEQFF. As DNA, the CDR3 is TGTGCCAGCAGCGGCCTTAGGAGGAGTTACAATGAGCAGTTCTTC.